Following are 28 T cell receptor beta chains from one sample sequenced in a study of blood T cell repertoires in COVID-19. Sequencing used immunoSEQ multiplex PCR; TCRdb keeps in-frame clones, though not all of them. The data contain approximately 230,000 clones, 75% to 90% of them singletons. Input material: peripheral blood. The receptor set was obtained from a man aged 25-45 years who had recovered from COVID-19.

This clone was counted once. The CDR3 is CASSPGAGRTDTQYF. CDR3 sequence (DNA): TGTGCCAGCAGCCCGGGGGCCGGGAGGACAGATACGCAGTATTTT. The genes are TRBV9 and TRBJ2-3; tentatively, D is TRBD2 (7 bases). Germline CDR1 reads SGDLS; CDR2 reads YYNGEE. V was trimmed by 4 bases and J by 3 bases, leaving 15 bases between them. The CDR3 loop spans 15 amino acids.

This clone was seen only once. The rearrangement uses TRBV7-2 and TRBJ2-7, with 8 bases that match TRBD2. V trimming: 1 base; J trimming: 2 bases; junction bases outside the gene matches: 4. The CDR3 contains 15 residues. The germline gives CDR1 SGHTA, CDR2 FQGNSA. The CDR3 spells CASSLGAGGPYEQYF. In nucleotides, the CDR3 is TGTGCCAGCAGCTTAGGTGCGGGGGGACCCTACGAGCAGTACTTC.

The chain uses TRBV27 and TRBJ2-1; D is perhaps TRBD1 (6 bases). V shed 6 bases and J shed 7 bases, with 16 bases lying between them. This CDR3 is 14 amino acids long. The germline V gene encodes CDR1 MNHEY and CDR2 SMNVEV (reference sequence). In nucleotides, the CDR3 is TGTGCCAGCAGCGGACAGCTACACCTTAATGAGCAGTTCTTC. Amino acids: CASSGQLHLNEQFF.

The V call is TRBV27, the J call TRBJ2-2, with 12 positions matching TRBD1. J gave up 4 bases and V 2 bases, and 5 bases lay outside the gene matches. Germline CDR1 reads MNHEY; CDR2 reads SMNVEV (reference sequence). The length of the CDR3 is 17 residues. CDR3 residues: CASSLPGQGAGTGELFF. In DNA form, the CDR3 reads TGTGCCAGCAGTTTACCGGGACAGGGGGCTGGCACCGGGGAGCTGTTTTTT.

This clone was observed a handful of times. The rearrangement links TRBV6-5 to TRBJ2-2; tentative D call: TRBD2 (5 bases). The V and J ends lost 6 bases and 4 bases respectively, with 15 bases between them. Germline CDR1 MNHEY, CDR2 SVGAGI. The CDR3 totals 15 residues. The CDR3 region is CASRGRPAGTGELFF. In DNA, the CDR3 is TGTGCCAGCAGGGGTCGTCCGGCGGGCACCGGGGAGCTGTTTTTT.

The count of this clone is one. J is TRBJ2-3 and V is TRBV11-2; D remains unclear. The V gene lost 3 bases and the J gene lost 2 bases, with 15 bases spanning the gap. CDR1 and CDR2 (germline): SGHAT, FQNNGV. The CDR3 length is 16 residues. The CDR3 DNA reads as TGTGCCAGCAGCTTTTTGTCCGACTTCCACACAGATACGCAGTATTTT. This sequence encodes CASSFLSDFHTDTQYF.

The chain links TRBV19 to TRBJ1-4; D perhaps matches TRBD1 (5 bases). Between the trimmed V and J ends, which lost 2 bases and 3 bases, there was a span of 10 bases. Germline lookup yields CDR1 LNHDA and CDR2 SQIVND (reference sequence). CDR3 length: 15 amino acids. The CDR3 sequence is CASSIRGSPNEKLFF. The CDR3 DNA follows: TGTGCCAGTAGTATAAGGGGCAGTCCTAATGAAAAACTGTTTTTT. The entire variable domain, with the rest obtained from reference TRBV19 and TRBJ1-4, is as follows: DGGITQSPKYLFRKEGQNVTLSCEQNLNHDAMYWYRQDPGQGLRLIYYSQIVNDFQKGDIAEGYSVSREKKESFPLTVTSAQKNPTAFYLCASSIRGSPNEKLFFGSGTQLSVL.

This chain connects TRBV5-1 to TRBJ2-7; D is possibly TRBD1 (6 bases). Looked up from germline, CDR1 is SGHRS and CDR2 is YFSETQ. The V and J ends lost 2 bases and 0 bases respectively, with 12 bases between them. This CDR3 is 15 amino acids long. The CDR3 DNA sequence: TGCGCCAGCAGCTTTTGGCAGGGGAGCTCCTACGAGCAGTACTTC. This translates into CASSFWQGSSYEQYF.

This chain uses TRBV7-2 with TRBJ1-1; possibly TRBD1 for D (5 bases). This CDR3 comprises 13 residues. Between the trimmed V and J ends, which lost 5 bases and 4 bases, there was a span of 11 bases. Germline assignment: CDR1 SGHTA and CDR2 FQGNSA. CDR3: CASSPRQGTEAFF. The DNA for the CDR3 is TGTGCCAGCAGCCCCCGCCAGGGCACTGAAGCTTTCTTT.

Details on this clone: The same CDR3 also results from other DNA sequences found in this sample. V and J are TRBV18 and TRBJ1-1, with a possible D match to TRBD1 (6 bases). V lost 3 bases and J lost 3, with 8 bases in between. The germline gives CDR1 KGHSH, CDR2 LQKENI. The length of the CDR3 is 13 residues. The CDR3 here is CASSPSGDTEAFF. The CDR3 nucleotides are TGTGCCAGCTCACCTTCAGGGGACACTGAAGCTTTCTTT.

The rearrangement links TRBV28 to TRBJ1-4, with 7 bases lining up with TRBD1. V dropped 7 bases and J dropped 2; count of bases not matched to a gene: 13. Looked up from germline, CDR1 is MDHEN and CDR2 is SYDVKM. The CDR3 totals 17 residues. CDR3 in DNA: TGTGCCAGCACCCCCCCTTTGAGGACAGGCACTAATGAAAAACTGTTTTTT. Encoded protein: CASTPPLRTGTNEKLFF.

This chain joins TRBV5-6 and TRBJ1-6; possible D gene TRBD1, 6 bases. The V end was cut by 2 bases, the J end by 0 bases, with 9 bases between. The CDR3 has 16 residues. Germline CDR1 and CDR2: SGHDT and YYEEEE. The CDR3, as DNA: TGTGCCAGCAGCTTTCGGACAGTCTCCTATAATTCACCCCTCCACTTT. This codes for CASSFRTVSYNSPLHF.

The DNA of the CDR3 is TGTGCCAGCAGCCAACCCATCCATTTCGAACTAGCGGGGGGGCCTGGGGGCACAGATACGCAGTATTTT. Its translation is CASSQPIHFELAGGPGGTDTQYF. This chain uses TRBV3-1 (or the pseudogene TRBV3-2) with TRBJ2-3; 13 bases line up with TRBD2. The CDR3 extends over 23 amino acids. J was trimmed by 1 base and V by 2 bases; bases with no gene match: 21. Germline CDR1 LGHDT, CDR2 YNNKEL (reference sequence).

The CDR3 reads CASSYSRQVQETQYF. CDR3 DNA: TGTGCCAGCAGTTACTCAAGACAGGTCCAAGAGACCCAGTACTTC. V is TRBV6-5 and J is TRBJ2-5; TRBD1 might be the D (6 bases). This CDR3 comprises 15 residues. Looked up from germline, CDR1 is MNHEY and CDR2 is SVGAGI. V dropped 0 bases and J dropped 1 base, with 9 bases sitting between them.

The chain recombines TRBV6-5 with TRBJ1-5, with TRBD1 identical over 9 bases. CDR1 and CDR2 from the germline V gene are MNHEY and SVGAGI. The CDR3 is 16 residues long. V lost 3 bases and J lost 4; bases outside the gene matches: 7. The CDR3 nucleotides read TGTGCCAGCAGTTATGGGGACAGGGTTTCTAATCAGCCCCAGCATTTT. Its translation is CASSYGDRVSNQPQHF.

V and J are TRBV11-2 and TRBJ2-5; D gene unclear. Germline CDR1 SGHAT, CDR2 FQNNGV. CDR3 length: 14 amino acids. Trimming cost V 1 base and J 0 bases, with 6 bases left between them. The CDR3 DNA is TGTGCCAGCAGCTTAGGGGCATACCAAGAGACCCAGTACTTC. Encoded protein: CASSLGAYQETQYF.

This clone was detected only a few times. In DNA, the CDR3 is TGTGCCACCAGCCCCGGCGGGGGGTTGCCGGGCGAGCAGTACTTC. Amino acids: CATSPGGGLPGEQYF. The rearrangement links TRBV15 to TRBJ2-7; TRBD2 agrees at 8 bases. V shed 5 bases, J shed 6 bases, and the junction held 12 bases outside the gene matches. The CDR3 is made up of 15 amino acids. Per the germline V gene, CDR1 is LNHNV and CDR2 is YYDKDF (reference sequence).

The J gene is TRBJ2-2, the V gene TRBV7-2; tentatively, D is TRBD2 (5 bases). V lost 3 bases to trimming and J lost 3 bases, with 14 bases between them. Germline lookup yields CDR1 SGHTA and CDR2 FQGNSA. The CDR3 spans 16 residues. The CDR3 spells CASSLIIGGHTGELFF. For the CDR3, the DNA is TGTGCCAGCAGCTTGATAATCGGCGGGCACACCGGGGAGCTGTTTTTT.

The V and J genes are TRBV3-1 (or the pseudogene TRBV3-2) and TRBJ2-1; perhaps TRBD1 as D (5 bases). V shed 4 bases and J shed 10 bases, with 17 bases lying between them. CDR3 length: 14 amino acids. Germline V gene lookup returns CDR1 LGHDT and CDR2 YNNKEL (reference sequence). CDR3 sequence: CASSRVFGAREQFF. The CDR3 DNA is TGTGCCAGCAGCCGAGTATTTGGGGCGCGAGAGCAGTTCTTC.

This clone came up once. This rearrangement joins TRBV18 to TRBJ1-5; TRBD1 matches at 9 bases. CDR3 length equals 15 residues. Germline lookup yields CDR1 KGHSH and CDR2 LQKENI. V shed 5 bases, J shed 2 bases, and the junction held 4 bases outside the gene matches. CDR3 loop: CASSGDRVGNQPQHF. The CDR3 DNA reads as TGTGCCAGCTCAGGGGACAGGGTGGGCAATCAGCCCCAGCATTTT.

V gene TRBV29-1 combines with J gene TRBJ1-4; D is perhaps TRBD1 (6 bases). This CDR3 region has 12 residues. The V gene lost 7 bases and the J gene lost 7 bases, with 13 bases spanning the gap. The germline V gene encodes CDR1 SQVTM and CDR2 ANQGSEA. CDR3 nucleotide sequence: TGCAGCGGTGGGGACAATCCTGAAAAACTGTTTTTT. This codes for CSGGDNPEKLFF.

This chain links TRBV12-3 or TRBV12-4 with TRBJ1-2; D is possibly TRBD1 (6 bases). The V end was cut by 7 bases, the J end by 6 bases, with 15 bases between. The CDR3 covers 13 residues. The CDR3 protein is CASIKGGIDGYTF. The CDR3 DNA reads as TGTGCCAGCATCAAGGGGGGGATTGATGGCTACACCTTC.

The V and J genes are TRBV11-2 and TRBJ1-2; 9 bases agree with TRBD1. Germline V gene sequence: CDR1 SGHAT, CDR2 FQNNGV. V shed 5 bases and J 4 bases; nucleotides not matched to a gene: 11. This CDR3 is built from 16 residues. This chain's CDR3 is CASSHMGGQGAYGYTF. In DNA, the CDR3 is TGTGCCAGCAGCCACATGGGGGGACAGGGAGCCTATGGCTACACCTTC.

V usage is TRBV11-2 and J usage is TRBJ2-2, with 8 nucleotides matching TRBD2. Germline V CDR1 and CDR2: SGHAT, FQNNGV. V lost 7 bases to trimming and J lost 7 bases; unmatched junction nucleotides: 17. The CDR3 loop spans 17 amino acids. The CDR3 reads CASIPRPGGGLVGELFF. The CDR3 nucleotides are TGTGCCAGCATCCCCCGGCCCGGCGGGGGGTTGGTCGGGGAGCTGTTTTTT.

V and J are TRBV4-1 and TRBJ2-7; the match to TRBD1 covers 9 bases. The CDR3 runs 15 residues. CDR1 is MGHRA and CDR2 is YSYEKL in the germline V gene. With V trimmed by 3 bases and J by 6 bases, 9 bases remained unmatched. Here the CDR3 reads CASSHLQGARGEQYF. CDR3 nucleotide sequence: TGCGCCAGCAGCCACCTACAGGGGGCTCGGGGCGAGCAGTACTTC.

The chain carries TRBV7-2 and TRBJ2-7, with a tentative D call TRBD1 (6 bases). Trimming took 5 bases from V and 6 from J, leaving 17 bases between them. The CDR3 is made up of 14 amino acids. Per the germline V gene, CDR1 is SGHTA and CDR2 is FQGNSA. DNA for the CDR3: TGTGCCAGCAGCCGTGGGACATCCCGGCGCGAGCAGTACTTC. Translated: CASSRGTSRREQYF.

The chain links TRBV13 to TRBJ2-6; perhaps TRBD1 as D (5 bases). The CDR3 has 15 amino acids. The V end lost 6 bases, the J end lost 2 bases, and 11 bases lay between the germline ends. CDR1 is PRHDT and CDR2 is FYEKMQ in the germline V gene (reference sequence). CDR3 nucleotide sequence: TGTGCCAGCAGTTTTGACAGAGCTGGGGCCAACGTCCTGACTTTC. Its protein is CASSFDRAGANVLTF. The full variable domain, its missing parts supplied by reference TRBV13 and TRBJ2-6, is AAGVIQSPRHLIKEKRETATLKCYPIPRHDTVYWYQQGPGQDPQFLISFYEKMQSDKGSIPDRFSAQQFSDYHSELNMSSLELGDSALYFCASSFDRAGANVLTFGAGSRLTVL.

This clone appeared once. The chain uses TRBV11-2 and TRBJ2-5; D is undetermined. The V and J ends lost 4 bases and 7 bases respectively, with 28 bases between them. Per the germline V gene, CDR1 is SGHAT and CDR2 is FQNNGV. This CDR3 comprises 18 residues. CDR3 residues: CASSSVPVDLIYGATQYF. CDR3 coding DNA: TGTGCCAGCAGCTCGGTACCAGTCGACCTAATCTACGGAGCGACCCAGTACTTC. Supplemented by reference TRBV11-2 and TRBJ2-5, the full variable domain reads EAGVAQSPRYKIIEKRQSVAFWCNPISGHATLYWYQQILGQGPKLLIQFQNNGVVDDSQLPKDRFSAERLKGVDSTLKIQPAKLEDSAVYLCASSSVPVDLIYGATQYFGPGTRLLVL.